What follows are 11 T cell receptor beta chains derived from one specimen sequenced in a study of blood T cell repertoires in COVID-19. Generated by immunoSEQ multiplex PCR, the TCRdb table keeps only in-frame clones and is missing some. The sample holds 80,000 or so clones, 90% to 95% seen once. Material: peripheral blood. The receptors derive from a woman between 50 and 59 years old in a cohort sampled during active COVID-19.

V and J are TRBV28 and TRBJ2-7, with TRBD2 matching over 11 bases. The CDR3 sequence is 19 residues long. The trim removed 5 bases at V and 3 bases at J, leaving 18 bases unmatched. Germline V gene sequence: CDR1 MDHEN, CDR2 SYDVKM. CDR3 protein: CASSHPPGDTSGRVYEQYF. In DNA, the CDR3 is TGTGCCAGCAGTCACCCGCCGGGGGACACTAGCGGGAGAGTCTACGAGCAGTACTTC.

V and J are TRBV6-6 and TRBJ2-5, with D hard to call. This CDR3 is built from 13 residues. V was clipped by 6 bases and J by 7 bases, with 15 bases between them. Germline-derived CDR1 and CDR2 are MNHNY and SVGAGI (reference sequence). CDR3 protein: CASRESSDRTQYF. In nucleotides, the CDR3 is TGTGCCAGCAGGGAGAGTTCCGACCGGACCCAGTACTTC.

The chain employs TRBV7-6 and TRBJ2-1, with 11 nucleotides matching TRBD1. In germline, CDR1 is SGHVS, CDR2 FNYEAQ. This CDR3 is built from 14 residues. V shed 5 bases and J 8 bases; nucleotides not matched to a gene: 5. CDR3 residues: CASSRGQGVDEQFF. The CDR3 DNA sequence: TGTGCCAGCAGCAGGGGACAGGGGGTGGATGAGCAGTTCTTC.

The genes are TRBV24-1 and TRBJ2-5; 11 bases map to TRBD2. Unmatched junction bases numbered 7, after V lost 3 bases and J lost 5 bases. The CDR3 covers 16 residues. CDR1 KGHDR and CDR2 SFDVKD come from the germline V gene. CDR3 sequence reads: CATSDTLAGVGETQYF. CDR3 bases: TGTGCCACCAGTGATACACTAGCGGGAGTGGGGGAGACCCAGTACTTC.

There are a few counts of this clone. The chain couples TRBV14 to TRBJ1-2; 7 nucleotides agree with TRBD1. This CDR3 has 16 residues. Germline loops: CDR1 SGHDN, CDR2 FVKESK. Losses at the gene ends were 0 bases for V and 4 bases for J; bases not matched to a gene: 8. Here the CDR3 DNA reads TGTGCCAGCAGCCAAGAAATCGGGGACAGCCTCTATGGCTACACCTTC. It yields the protein CASSQEIGDSLYGYTF.

For the CDR3, the DNA is TGTGCCAGCAGCTCCTTGTGGGACAGAAAACATAACTATGGCTACACCTTC. Encoded protein: CASSSLWDRKHNYGYTF. The V gene is TRBV7-9, the J gene TRBJ1-2, with 7 bases fitting TRBD1. Germline CDR1 SEHNR, CDR2 FQNEAQ (reference sequence). Trimming cost V 4 bases and J 1 base; bases outside gene matches: 12. This CDR3 has 17 residues.

The chain is built from TRBV11-2 and TRBJ2-2, with TRBD2 matching over 11 bases. V lost 1 base and J lost 5; bases outside the gene matches: 3. Germline loops: CDR1 SGHAT, CDR2 FQNNGV. This CDR3 comprises 16 residues. The CDR3 protein is CASSLVLAGGTGELFF. In DNA form, the CDR3 reads TGTGCCAGCAGCTTAGTTCTAGCGGGAGGTACCGGGGAGCTGTTTTTT.

This chain connects TRBV10-3 to TRBJ1-1; a weak D match, TRBD1 (6 bases). V dropped 4 bases and J dropped 0 bases, with 12 bases sitting between them. Germline CDR1 ENHRY, CDR2 SYGVKD. The CDR3 has 15 residues. CDR3 in DNA: TGTGCCATCAGTGGGACAGCTATATTGAACACTGAAGCTTTCTTT. It codes for CAISGTAILNTEAFF.

The V gene is TRBV5-8, the J gene TRBJ1-2; TRBD1 is a possible D gene (6 bases). CDR1 is SGHTS, CDR2 YDEGEE, per germline. The germline V and J ends were trimmed by 5 bases and 3 bases, with 17 bases remaining between them. The CDR3 sequence is 15 residues long. CDR3 region: CASRHNRVYDYGYTF. CDR3 nucleotide sequence: TGTGCCAGCAGGCATAACAGGGTGTATGACTATGGCTACACCTTC.

The rearrangement uses TRBV7-6 and TRBJ1-3; D is unclear. The germline V gene has CDR1 SGHVS and CDR2 FNYEAQ. This CDR3 region has 15 residues. The V gene lost 4 bases and the J gene lost 8 bases, with 18 bases spanning the gap. CDR3 nucleotides: TGTGCCAGCAGCTCTAGCGATCGTAACGGGGACACCATATATTTT. It encodes CASSSSDRNGDTIYF.

The chain links TRBV18 to TRBJ1-6, with TRBD1 matching over 9 bases. V shed 3 bases and J 10 bases; nucleotides not matched to a gene: 4. The CDR3 sequence is 14 residues long. The germline gives CDR1 KGHSH, CDR2 LQKENI. In DNA form, the CDR3 reads TGTGCCAGCTCACCGGGACAGGGTGAATCACCCCTCCACTTT. This translates into CASSPGQGESPLHF.